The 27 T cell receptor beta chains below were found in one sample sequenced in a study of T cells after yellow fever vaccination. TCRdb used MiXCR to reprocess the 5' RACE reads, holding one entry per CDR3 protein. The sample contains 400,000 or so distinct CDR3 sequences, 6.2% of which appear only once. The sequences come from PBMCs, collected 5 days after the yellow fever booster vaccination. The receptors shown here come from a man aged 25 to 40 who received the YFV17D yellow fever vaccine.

CDR3 DNA sequence: TGTGCCAGCAGCTTAGCAGGGACTGGAAACACCATATATTTT. This sequence encodes CASSLAGTGNTIYF. The J gene is TRBJ1-3, the V gene TRBV7-2; D remains ambiguous. The CDR3 contains 14 residues. Between the trimmed V and J ends, which lost 0 bases and 2 bases, there was a span of 5 bases. Looked up from germline, CDR1 is SGHTA and CDR2 is FQGNSA.

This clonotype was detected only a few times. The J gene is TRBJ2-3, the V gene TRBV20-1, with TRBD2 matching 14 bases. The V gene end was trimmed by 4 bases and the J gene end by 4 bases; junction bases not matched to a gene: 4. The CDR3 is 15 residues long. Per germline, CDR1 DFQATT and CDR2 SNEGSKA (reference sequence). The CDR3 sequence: CSAMGLAGVSDTQYF. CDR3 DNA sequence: TGCAGTGCTATGGGACTAGCGGGAGTGTCAGATACGCAGTATTTT.

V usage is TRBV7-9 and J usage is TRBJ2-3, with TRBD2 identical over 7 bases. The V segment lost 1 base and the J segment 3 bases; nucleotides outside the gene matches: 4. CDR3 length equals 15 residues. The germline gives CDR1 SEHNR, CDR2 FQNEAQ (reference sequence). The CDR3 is CASSLEGGRTDTQYF. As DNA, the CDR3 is TGTGCCAGCAGCTTAGAGGGCGGGAGAACAGATACGCAGTATTTT.

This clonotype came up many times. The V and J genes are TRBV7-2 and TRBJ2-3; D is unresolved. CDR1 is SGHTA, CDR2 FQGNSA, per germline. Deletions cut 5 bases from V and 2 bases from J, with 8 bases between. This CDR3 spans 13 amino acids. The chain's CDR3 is CASSPSFTDTQYF. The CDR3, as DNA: TGTGCCAGCAGCCCTTCCTTCACAGATACGCAGTATTTT.

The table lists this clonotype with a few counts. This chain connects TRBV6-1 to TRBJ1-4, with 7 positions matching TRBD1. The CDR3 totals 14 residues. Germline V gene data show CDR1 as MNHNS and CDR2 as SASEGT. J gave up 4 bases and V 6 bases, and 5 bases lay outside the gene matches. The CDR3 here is CASRRGQFNEKLFF. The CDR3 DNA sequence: TGTGCCAGCAGGAGGGGACAGTTTAATGAAAAACTGTTTTTT.

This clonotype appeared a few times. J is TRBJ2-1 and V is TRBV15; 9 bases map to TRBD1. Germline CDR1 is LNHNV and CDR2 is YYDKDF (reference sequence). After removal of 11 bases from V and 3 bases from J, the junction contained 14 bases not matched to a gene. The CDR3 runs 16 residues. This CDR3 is CASGEGQGLSYNEQFF. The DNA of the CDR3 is TGTGCCTCGGGGGAGGGACAGGGTTTGAGCTACAATGAGCAGTTCTTC. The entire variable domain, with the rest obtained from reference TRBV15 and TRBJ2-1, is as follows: DAMVIQNPRYQVTQFGKPVTLSCSQTLNHNVMYWYQQKSSQAPKLLFHYYDKDFNNEADTPDNFQSRRPNTSFCFLDIRSPGLGDTAMYLCASGEGQGLSYNEQFFGPGTRLTVL.

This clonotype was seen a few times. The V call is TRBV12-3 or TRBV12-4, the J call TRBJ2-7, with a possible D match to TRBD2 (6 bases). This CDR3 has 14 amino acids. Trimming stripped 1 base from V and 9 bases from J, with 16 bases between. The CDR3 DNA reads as TGTGCCAGCAGTTTAGGGGAGGCCCTAATAGGGCAGTACTTC. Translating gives CASSLGEALIGQYF.

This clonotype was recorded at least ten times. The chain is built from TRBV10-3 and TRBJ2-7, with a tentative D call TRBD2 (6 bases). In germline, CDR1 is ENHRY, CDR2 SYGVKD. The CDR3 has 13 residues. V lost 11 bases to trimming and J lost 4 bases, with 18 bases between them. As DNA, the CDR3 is TGTGCCGGATCTAGCGAGGTGGGGTACGAGCAGTACTTC. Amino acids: CAGSSEVGYEQYF.

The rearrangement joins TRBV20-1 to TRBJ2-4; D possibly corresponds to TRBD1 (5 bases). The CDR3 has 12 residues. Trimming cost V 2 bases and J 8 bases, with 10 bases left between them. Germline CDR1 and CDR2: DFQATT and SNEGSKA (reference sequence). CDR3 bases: TGCAGTGCTAGATTACAGGCTGACATTCAGTACTTC. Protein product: CSARLQADIQYF.

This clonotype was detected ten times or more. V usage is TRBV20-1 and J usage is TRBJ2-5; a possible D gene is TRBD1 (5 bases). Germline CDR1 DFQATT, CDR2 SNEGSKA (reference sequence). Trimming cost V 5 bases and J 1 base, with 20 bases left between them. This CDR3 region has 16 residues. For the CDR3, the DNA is TGCAGTGCTCTTGACAGATATACAACTCCCCAAGAGACCCAGTACTTC. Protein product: CSALDRYTTPQETQYF.

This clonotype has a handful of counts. As DNA, the CDR3 is TGTGCCAGCAGTTTCTTCCGACAGGGTTCCTACGAGCAGTACTTC. Its translation is CASSFFRQGSYEQYF. The chain couples TRBV28 to TRBJ2-7, with 7 bases aligning to TRBD1. The CDR3 spans 15 residues. The ends lost 3 bases at V and 1 base at J; junction bases unmatched: 6. Germline CDR1 is MDHEN and CDR2 is SYDVKM.

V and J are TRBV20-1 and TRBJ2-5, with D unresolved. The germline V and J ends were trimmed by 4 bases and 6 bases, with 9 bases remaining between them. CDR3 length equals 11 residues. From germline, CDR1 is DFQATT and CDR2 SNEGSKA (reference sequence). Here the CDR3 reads CSATDLQTQYF. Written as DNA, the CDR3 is TGCAGTGCTACGGACCTGCAGACCCAGTACTTC.

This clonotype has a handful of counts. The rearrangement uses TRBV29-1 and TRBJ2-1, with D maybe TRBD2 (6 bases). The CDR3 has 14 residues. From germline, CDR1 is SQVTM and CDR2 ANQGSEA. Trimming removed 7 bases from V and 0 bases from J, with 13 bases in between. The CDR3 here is CSGRGGSSYNEQFF. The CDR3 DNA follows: TGCAGCGGCAGAGGAGGGAGCTCCTACAATGAGCAGTTCTTC.

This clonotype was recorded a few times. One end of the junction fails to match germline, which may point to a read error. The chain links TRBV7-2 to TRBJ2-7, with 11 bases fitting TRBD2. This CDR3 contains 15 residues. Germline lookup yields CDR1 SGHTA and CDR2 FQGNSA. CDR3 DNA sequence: TGTGCCAGCACCTTACGACTAGCGGGAAACTACGAGCAGTACTTC. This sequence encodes CASTLRLAGNYEQYF.

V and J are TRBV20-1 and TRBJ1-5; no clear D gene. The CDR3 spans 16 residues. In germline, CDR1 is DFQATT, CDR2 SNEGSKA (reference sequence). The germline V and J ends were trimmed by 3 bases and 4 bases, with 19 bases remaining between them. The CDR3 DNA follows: TGCAGTGCTAGTTCTTCGGGGTTAAACCGTAATCAGCCCCAGCATTTT. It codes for CSASSSGLNRNQPQHF.

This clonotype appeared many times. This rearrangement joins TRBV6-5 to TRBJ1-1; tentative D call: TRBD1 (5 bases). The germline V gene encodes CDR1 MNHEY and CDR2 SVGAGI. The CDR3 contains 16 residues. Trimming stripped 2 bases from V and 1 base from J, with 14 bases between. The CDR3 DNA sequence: TGTGCCAGCAGTTACCCTGCCTCGGGGGGGAACACTGAAGCTTTCTTT. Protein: CASSYPASGGNTEAFF.

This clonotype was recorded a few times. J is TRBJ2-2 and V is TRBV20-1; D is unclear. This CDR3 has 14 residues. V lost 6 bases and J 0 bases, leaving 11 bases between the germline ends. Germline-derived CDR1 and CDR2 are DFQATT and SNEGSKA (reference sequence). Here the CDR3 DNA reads TGCAGTGCCCGCCCGCTAGCGAACACCGGGGAGCTGTTTTTT. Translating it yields CSARPLANTGELFF.

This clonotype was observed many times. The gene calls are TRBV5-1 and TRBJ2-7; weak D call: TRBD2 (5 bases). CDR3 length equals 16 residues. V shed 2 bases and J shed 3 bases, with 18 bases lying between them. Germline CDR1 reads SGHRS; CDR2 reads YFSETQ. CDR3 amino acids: CASSLAAMGPNYEQYF. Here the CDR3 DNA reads TGCGCCAGCAGCTTAGCGGCTATGGGCCCCAACTACGAGCAGTACTTC.

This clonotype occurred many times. CDR3 nucleotides: TGTGCCAGCGGGAAGGACGCCATATATTTT. Protein sequence: CASGKDAIYF. The chain recombines TRBV6-4 with TRBJ1-3, with D hard to call. Deletions cut 8 bases from V and 11 bases from J, with 10 bases between. The CDR3 runs to 10 residues. CDR1 and CDR2 from the germline V gene are MRHNA and SNTAGT.

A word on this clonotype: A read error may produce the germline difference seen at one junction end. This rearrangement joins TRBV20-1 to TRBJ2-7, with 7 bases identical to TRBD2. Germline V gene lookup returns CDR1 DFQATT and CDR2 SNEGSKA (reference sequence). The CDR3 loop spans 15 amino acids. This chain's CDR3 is CCARDGSGRGREQYF. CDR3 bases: TGCTGTGCTAGAGATGGGTCAGGGAGGGGACGCGAGCAGTACTTC.

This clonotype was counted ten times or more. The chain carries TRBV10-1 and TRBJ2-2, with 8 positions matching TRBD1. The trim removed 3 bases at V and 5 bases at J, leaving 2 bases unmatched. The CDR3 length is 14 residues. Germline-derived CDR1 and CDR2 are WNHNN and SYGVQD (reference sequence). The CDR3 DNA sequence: TGCGCCAGCAGTGACACAGGGGGGACCGGGGAGCTGTTTTTT. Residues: CASSDTGGTGELFF.

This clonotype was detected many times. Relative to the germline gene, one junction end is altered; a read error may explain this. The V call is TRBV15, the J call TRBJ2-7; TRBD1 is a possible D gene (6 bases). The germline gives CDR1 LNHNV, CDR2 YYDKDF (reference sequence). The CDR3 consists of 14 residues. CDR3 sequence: CATSANLGGPPGDF. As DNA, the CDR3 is TGTGCCACCAGCGCTAACCTTGGGGGCCCCCCCGGTGACTTC.

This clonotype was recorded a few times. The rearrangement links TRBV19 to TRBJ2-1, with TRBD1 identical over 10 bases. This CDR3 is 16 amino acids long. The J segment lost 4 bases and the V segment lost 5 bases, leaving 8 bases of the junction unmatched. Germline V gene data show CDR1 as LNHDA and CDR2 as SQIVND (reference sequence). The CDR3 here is CASSVPPGQGYNEQFF. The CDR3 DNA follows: TGTGCCAGTAGTGTTCCACCGGGACAGGGGTACAATGAGCAGTTCTTC.

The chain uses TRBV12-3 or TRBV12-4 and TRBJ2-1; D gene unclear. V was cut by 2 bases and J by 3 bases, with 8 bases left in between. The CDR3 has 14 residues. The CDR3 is CASSLWTHYNEQFF. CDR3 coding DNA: TGTGCCAGCAGTTTATGGACCCACTACAATGAGCAGTTCTTC.

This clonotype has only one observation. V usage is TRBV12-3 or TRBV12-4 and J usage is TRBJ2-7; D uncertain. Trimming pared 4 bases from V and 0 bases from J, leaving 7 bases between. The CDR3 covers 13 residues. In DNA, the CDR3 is TGTGCCAGCAGTTGGGTGGCCTCCTACGAGCAGTACTTC. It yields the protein CASSWVASYEQYF.

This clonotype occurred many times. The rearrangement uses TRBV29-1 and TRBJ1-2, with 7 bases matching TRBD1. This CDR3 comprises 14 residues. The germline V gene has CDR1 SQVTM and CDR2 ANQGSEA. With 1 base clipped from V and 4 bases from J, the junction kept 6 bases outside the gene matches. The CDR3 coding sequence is TGCAGCGTTGAAGGGGGGGCAGGGGGCTATGGCTACACCTTC. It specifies CSVEGGAGGYGYTF.

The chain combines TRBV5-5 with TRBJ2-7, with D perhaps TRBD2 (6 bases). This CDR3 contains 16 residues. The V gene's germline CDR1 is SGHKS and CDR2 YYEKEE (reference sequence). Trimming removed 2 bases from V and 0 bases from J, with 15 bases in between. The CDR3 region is CASSLGQGGASYEQYF. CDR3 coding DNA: TGTGCCAGCAGCTTAGGTCAAGGCGGGGCCTCCTACGAGCAGTACTTC.